The source of this T cell receptor beta chain is a study of T-cell memory formation after mild COVID-19. Looking at the study overall: Clusters were largely donor specific.

TCRdb processed the 5' RACE reads anew with MiXCR; each CDR3 protein has one entry. Here the sample spans more than 100,000 distinct CDR3 sequences, more than 15% being singletons. Germline loops: CDR1 LGHNA, CDR2 YSLEER. This CDR3 comprises 15 residues. Trimming took 4 bases from V and 5 from J, leaving 14 bases between them. This clonotype was sampled from a young man who had mild COVID-19 (a few samples of this study predate the infection). Cell type and time point are not known. The J gene is TRBJ2-2, the V gene TRBV4-3; the D is unclear. The sample comprised PBMCs or a T cell subset sorted from them (not recorded which). This chain's CDR3 is CASSPGARRTGELFF. DNA for the CDR3: TGCGCCAGCAGCCCAGGAGCTAGACGGACCGGGGAGCTGTTTTTT.